Included here is one T cell receptor (beta chain) sequence, with context. Only in-frame clones appear in the TCRdb table, and some are missing; sequencing was by immunoSEQ multiplex PCR. The table has 30,000 or so clones, roughly 89% seen once. From germline, CDR1 is SQVTM and CDR2 ANQGSEA. CDR3 length equals 13 residues. V gave up 8 bases and J gave up 5 bases, with 19 bases separating them. The data are from a study of multiple sclerosis patients with progressive multifocal leukoencephalopathy. Sample time point: time of PML onset. After 16 to 56 months on natalizumab, the natalizumab-treated patients developed PML.

The sample in question was PBMCs, obtained from a patient treated with natalizumab. The TCR originated in a woman aged 40 to 55 with progressive multifocal leukoencephalopathy. This chain links TRBV29-1 with TRBJ2-7; tentative D call: TRBD1 (7 bases). In DNA, the CDR3 is TGCAGCATCCAGGAGGGGGCGGTCGACGAGCAGTACTTC. This codes for CSIQEGAVDEQYF.